These 8 T cell receptor beta chains share one sample of origin, sequenced in a study of cytomegalovirus exposure and HLA in healthy donors. It was with 60 Vbeta and 13 Jbeta primers that the PCR ran. TCRdb keeps only in-frame clones here, not all; method: immunoSEQ multiplex PCR. Of around 130,000 clones listed, 55% to 75% were seen once; the top ten hold about 1.6%. Sequenced input: PBMCs. The receptors originated from a young man in good health and CMV-seropositive.

This clone occurred a few times. The chain has TRBV2 and TRBJ2-3; 8 bases fit TRBD1. Germline V CDR1 and CDR2: SNHLY, FYNNEI. V shed 5 bases and J 2 bases; nucleotides not matched to a gene: 3. The CDR3 runs 14 residues. The CDR3 DNA sequence: TGTGCCAGCAGTTACAGGGGGGACACAGATACGCAGTATTTT. Protein: CASSYRGDTDTQYF.

The chain is built from TRBV5-1 and TRBJ2-1; 8 bases are shared with TRBD1. Germline V gene lookup returns CDR1 SGHRS and CDR2 YFSETQ. The CDR3 spans 16 residues. J was trimmed by 3 bases and V by 0 bases; bases with no gene match: 5. Written as DNA, the CDR3 is TGCGCCAGCAGCTTGGCGCCGGGACAGGTCTACAATGAGCAGTTCTTC. Translation: CASSLAPGQVYNEQFF.

V usage is TRBV6-5 and J usage is TRBJ2-7, with D perhaps TRBD2 (6 bases). The V end was cut by 6 bases, the J end by 7 bases, with 22 bases between. Germline CDR1 and CDR2: MNHEY and SVGAGI. The CDR3 consists of 15 residues. Written as DNA, the CDR3 is TGTGCCAGCAGAAACGGATACCTGGGGACTCGAGAGCAGTACTTC. This codes for CASRNGYLGTREQYF.

The chain uses TRBV11-3 and TRBJ1-5, with TRBD1 matching over 7 bases. This CDR3 has 19 residues. The V segment lost 3 bases and the J segment 5 bases; nucleotides outside the gene matches: 19. CDR1 SGHNT and CDR2 YENEEA come from the germline V gene. The CDR3 DNA sequence: TGTGCCAGCAGCTTTGTAAGAGTCCGGGACAGAGCGTTACATCAGCCCCAGCATTTT. Translating it yields CASSFVRVRDRALHQPQHF.

The chain is built from TRBV2 and TRBJ2-5; tentative D call: TRBD2 (6 bases). The tail of the sequence fits TRBJ2-7 better, so the J call may be wrong. The CDR3 covers 13 residues. CDR1 SNHLY and CDR2 FYNNEI come from the germline V gene. The CDR3 protein is CASSWGVSYEQYF. CDR3 coding DNA: TGTGCCAGCAGTTGGGGGGTCTCCTACGAGCAGTACTTC.

The CDR3 DNA reads TGTGCCAGCAGCTTGGGGACTCCCGGGTTTGAGCCCCAGCATTTT. This sequence encodes CASSLGTPGFEPQHF. The chain carries TRBV7-9 and TRBJ1-5; TRBD1 is a possible D gene (5 bases). V was cut by 3 bases and J by 8 bases, with 17 bases left in between. The V gene's germline CDR1 is SEHNR and CDR2 FQNEAQ (reference sequence). This CDR3 region has 15 residues.

This clone has only one observation. The same CDR3 arises from other DNA sequences in this sample as well. The CDR3 loop is CASSLTSGTYNEQFF. CDR3 DNA sequence: TGCGCCAGCAGCTTAACTAGCGGGACCTACAATGAGCAGTTCTTC. The chain carries TRBV5-1 and TRBJ2-1; 10 bases line up with TRBD2. The trim removed 2 bases at V and 2 bases at J, leaving 1 base unmatched. Germline CDR1 SGHRS, CDR2 YFSETQ. This CDR3 spans 15 amino acids.

This chain links TRBV28 with TRBJ2-5, with D hard to call. Germline V gene data show CDR1 as MDHEN and CDR2 as SYDVKM. Trimming removed 3 bases at V and 4 bases at J, with 12 bases between. This CDR3 has 14 residues. CDR3 loop: CASSFTQSSETQYF. Here the CDR3 DNA reads TGTGCCAGCAGTTTTACGCAGTCATCAGAGACCCAGTACTTC.